These 3 T cell receptor beta chains were sequenced from one sample in a study of OX40 agonist ivuxolimab in advanced cancers. The method was immunoSEQ multiplex PCR; TCRdb's version includes in-frame clones alone and lacks a portion of them. The table includes tens of thousands of clones, about 90% detected once. The starting material was CD4+ or CD8+ T cells sorted from blood, obtained in a trial of the OX40 agonist ivuxolimab. The receptors stem from an adult with an advanced solid tumor such as melanoma, head and neck, liver or kidney cancer.

V and J are TRBV25-1 and TRBJ2-2; D may be TRBD1 (5 bases). The CDR3 consists of 13 residues. The V gene's germline CDR1 is MGHDK and CDR2 SYGVNS. With 7 bases removed from V and 1 base from J, the gap between germline ends came to 7 bases. The CDR3 spells CASKQENTGELFF. Written as DNA, the CDR3 is TGTGCCAGCAAACAGGAGAACACCGGGGAGCTGTTTTTT.

The V gene is TRBV28, the J gene TRBJ2-7; D remains unclear. The CDR3 totals 13 residues. V lost 6 bases and J lost 6, with 15 bases in between. Looked up from germline, CDR1 is MDHEN and CDR2 is SYDVKM. The DNA for the CDR3 is TGTGCCAGCAGCACTACCTTAGAAATCGAGCAGTACTTC. Translating it yields CASSTTLEIEQYF.

The chain has TRBV7-9 and TRBJ1-5, with 7 bases identical to TRBD1. The V gene's germline CDR1 is SEHNR and CDR2 FQNEAQ (reference sequence). The CDR3 consists of 15 residues. V gave up 5 bases and J gave up 0 bases; unmatched junction bases: 4. CDR3 DNA sequence: TGTGCCAGCAGCCCGGGGACAGTTAGCAATCAGCCCCAGCATTTT. Translating it yields CASSPGTVSNQPQHF.